Described below is a single T cell receptor beta chain sequence and its context. The data stem from a study of technical replicates of blood from several donors. Assay: immunoSEQ multiplex PCR; the TCRdb copy retains only in-frame clones and omits some. The sample lists about 84,000 clones; about 97% were seen once. Losses at the gene ends were 4 bases for V and 3 bases for J; bases not matched to a gene: 16. The germline CDR1 and CDR2 sequences are SQVTM and ANQGSEA. The CDR3 consists of 17 residues. The receptor was isolated from a human donor in good health. The sample was T cells isolated from PBMCs. The rearrangement links TRBV29-1 to TRBJ2-7; 9 bases match TRBD2. CDR3 sequence (DNA): TGCAGCGTTGTCCCGGCTAGCGGGACTATATCCATCTACGAGCAGTACTTC. It translates to CSVVPASGTISIYEQYF.